The following is a T cell receptor (beta chain) sequence with its context. Its antigen is not identified. The repertoire was sequenced with immunoSEQ multiplex PCR; TCRdb's copy has only in-frame clones and lacks some. The table has around 120,000 clones, approximately 92% seen once; the top ten hold approximately 1.3%. The sample is drawn from a study of T cell responses to AZD1222 COVID-19 vaccine. Study results and caveats: Across the whole spike, CD4 TCRs peaked at regions 160-218 and 743-854. Seropositivity was recorded at baseline in only 6 or 7 AZD1222 recipients.

V shed 7 bases and J 2 bases; nucleotides not matched to a gene: 7. This CDR3 region has 15 residues. Germline assignment: CDR1 SGHVS and CDR2 FQNEAQ. The receptor comes from an adult in good health. The genes are TRBV7-8 and TRBJ1-5; 8 bases agree with TRBD1. The material was peripheral blood, obtained on day 0 of AZD1222 vaccination. The CDR3 nucleotides are TGTGCCAGCACCCAGGGGGCTCCCCGCAATCAGCCCCAGCATTTT. It yields the protein CASTQGAPRNQPQHF.